The 8 T cell receptor beta chains below were found in one sample sequenced in a study of T cell repertoires in cytomegalovirus infection. TCRdb passed the reads through MiXCR, listing each CDR3 protein once. Of 250,000 to 300,000 distinct CDR3 sequences in the sample, under 25% are singletons; the top ten hold approximately 19%. The antigens these receptors bind are not known. The sample was cultured PBMCs, taken from culture after CMV antigen stimulation. The receptors here all came from a human donor in good health (CMV status not recorded). Some clones in this sample may be carry-over from other donors' samples.

This clonotype occurred many times. The V and J genes are TRBV7-2 and TRBJ1-5, with 12 bases that match TRBD1. The CDR3 has 16 amino acids. Trimming at V came to 5 bases and at J to 6 bases, leaving 8 bases not matched to a gene. Germline CDR1 and CDR2: SGHTA and FQGNSA. CDR3 DNA sequence: TGTGCCAGCAGCCCACCGGGACAGGGGGCACGTCAGCCCCAGCATTTT. It codes for CASSPPGQGARQPQHF. Full variable domain (rest looked up from reference TRBV7-2 and TRBJ1-5): GAGVSQSPSNKVTEKGKDVELRCDPISGHTALYWYRQSLGQGLEFLIYFQGNSAPDKSGLPSDRFSAERTGGSVSTLTIQRTQQEDSAVYLCASSPPGQGARQPQHFGDGTRLSIL.

This chain joins TRBV7-9 and TRBJ2-1; 10 positions agree with TRBD2. V was pared by 5 bases and J by 12 bases, with 13 bases of the junction left unmatched. The CDR3 is made up of 15 amino acids. Per the germline V gene, CDR1 is SEHNR and CDR2 is FQNEAQ (reference sequence). The CDR3 DNA follows: TGTGCCAGCAGCACGCAGAGGCTAGCGGGGGACGGGCAGTTCTTC. Encoded protein: CASSTQRLAGDGQFF.

In this sample, this clonotype turned up many times. The chain is built from TRBV7-8 and TRBJ1-5, with D maybe TRBD1 (6 bases). V was cut by 4 bases and J by 0 bases, with 7 bases left in between. Germline CDR1 reads SGHVS; CDR2 reads FQNEAQ. The CDR3 sequence is 14 residues long. CDR3 sequence (DNA): TGTGCCAGCAGCTGGACAGATAGCAATCAGCCCCAGCATTTT. It encodes CASSWTDSNQPQHF. Looking up the rest from reference TRBV7-8 and TRBJ1-5 gives the full variable domain: GAGVSQSPRYKVAKRGQDVALRCDPISGHVSLFWYQQALGQGPEFLTYFQNEAQLDKSGLPSDRFFAERPEGSVSTLKIQRTQQEDSAVYLCASSWTDSNQPQHFGDGTRLSIL.

V gene TRBV27 combines with J gene TRBJ2-7, with D perhaps matching TRBD1 (5 bases). Germline loops: CDR1 MNHEY, CDR2 SMNVEV (reference sequence). V was pared by 5 bases and J by 1 base, with 18 bases between. The CDR3 consists of 16 residues. The CDR3 spells CASSHLGVLYSYEQYF. In nucleotides, the CDR3 is TGTGCCAGCAGTCACTTAGGGGTTTTGTATTCCTACGAGCAGTACTTC.

The chain links TRBV12-3 or TRBV12-4 to TRBJ2-1; unclear D gene. The ends were cut back, 2 bases at V and 0 bases at J, with 14 bases in the middle. The CDR3 is 17 residues long. In DNA, the CDR3 is TGTGCCAGCAGTTTAAGATTAGCCGCGAGCTCCTACAATGAGCAGTTCTTC. Translated: CASSLRLAASSYNEQFF.

This clonotype was counted a few times. This rearrangement joins TRBV12-3 or TRBV12-4 to TRBJ2-1; 7 nucleotides agree with TRBD2. J was trimmed by 5 bases and V by 7 bases; bases with no gene match: 14. This CDR3 spans 16 amino acids. The CDR3 sequence: CASTLSRGRADNEQFF. In DNA, the CDR3 is TGTGCCAGCACCCTAAGTAGAGGGAGGGCCGACAATGAGCAGTTCTTC.

The chain carries TRBV7-2 and TRBJ1-1, with D hard to call. Looked up from germline, CDR1 is SGHTA and CDR2 is FQGNSA. The CDR3 contains 14 residues. V was cut by 3 bases and J by 3 bases, with 11 bases left in between. The CDR3 region has the DNA TGTGCCAGCAGCTTGCGATCCGGGGACACTGAAGCTTTCTTT. The encoded protein is CASSLRSGDTEAFF.

This chain links TRBV27 with TRBJ1-1, with D perhaps matching TRBD1 (6 bases). CDR1 is MNHEY, CDR2 SMNVEV, per germline (reference sequence). The CDR3 length is 16 residues. The ends were cut back, 4 bases at V and 3 bases at J, with 18 bases in the middle. CDR3 sequence (DNA): TGTGCCAGCAGTTCCTCCGGGGGCGGGATTGACACTGAAGCTTTCTTT. Its protein product is CASSSSGGGIDTEAFF.